This T cell receptor (beta chain) is drawn from a study of blood T cell repertoires in COVID-19. Whole-study context: There were acute and convalescent COVID-19 samples, and they came from the United States, Italy and Spain. Sources were T cells, B-cell-depleted T cells, or PBMCs; the material itself was cDNA or gDNA.

This CDR3 comprises 14 residues. Trimming cost V 0 bases and J 2 bases, with 7 bases left between them. The germline CDR1 and CDR2 sequences are SGDLS and YYNGEE. As originally analysed: Amplifying reference gene primers gave estimates of nucleated cell counts. Clones were read by immunoSEQ multiplex PCR, and TCRdb kept only the in-frame ones, dropping some. V and J calls and clone size are those listed in that table; D and trimming were worked out from the DNA. The sample contains 100,000 to 150,000 clones, roughly 85% of which appear only once. The sequenced material came from peripheral blood. The J gene is TRBJ2-3, the V gene TRBV9; D uncertain. The receptor comes from a woman aged 80 or older with acute or convalescent COVID-19. The CDR3: CASSVVSITDTQYF. The CDR3 coding sequence is TGTGCCAGCAGCGTAGTTTCCATCACAGATACGCAGTATTTT.